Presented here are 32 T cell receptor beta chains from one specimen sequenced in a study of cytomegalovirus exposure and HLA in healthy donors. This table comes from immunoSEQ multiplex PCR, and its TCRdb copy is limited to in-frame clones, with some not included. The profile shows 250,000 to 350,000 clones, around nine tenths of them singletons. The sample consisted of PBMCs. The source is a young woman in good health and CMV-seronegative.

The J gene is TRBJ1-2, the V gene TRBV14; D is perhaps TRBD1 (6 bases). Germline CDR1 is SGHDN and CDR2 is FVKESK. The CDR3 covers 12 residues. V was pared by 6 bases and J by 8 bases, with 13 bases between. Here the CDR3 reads CASSPKGDGYTF. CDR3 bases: TGTGCCAGCAGTCCTAAGGGGGACGGCTACACCTTC.

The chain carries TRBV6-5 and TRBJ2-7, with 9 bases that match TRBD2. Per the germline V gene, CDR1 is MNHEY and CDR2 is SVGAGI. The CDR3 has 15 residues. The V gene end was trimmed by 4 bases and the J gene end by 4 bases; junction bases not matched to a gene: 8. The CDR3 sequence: CASSFVSGSSYEQYF. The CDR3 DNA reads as TGTGCCAGCAGTTTCGTTAGCGGGAGCTCTTACGAGCAGTACTTC.

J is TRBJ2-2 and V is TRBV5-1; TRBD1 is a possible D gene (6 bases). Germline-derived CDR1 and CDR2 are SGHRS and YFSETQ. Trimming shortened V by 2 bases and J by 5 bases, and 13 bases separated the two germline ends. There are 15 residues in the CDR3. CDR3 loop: CASSLRTDRTGELFF. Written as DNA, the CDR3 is TGCGCCAGCAGCTTAAGGACAGACAGGACCGGGGAGCTGTTTTTT.

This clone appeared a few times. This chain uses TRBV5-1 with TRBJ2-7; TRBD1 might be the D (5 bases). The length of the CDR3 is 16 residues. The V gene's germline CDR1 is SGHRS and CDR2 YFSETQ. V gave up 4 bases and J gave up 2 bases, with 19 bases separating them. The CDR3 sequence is CASSHSRGAATYEQYF. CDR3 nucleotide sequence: TGCGCCAGCAGCCACTCCCGTGGGGCAGCGACCTACGAGCAGTACTTC.

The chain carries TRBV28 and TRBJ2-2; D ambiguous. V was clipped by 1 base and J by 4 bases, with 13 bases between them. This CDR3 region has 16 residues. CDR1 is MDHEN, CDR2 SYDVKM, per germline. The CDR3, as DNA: TGTGCCAGCAGTTTATCTACCCCCTCCCGCACCGGGGAGCTGTTTTTT. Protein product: CASSLSTPSRTGELFF.

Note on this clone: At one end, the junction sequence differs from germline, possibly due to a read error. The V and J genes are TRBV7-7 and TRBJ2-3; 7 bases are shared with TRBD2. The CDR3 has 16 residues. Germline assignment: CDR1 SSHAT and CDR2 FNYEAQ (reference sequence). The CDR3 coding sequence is TGTGCTAGCAGCTTAGAACTAGGCGGGAGTGTAGATACGCAGTATTTT. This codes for CASSLELGGSVDTQYF.

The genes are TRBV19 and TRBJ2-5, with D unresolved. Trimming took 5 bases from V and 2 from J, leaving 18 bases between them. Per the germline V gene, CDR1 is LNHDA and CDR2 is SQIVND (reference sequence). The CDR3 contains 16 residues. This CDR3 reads CASSRLSGTAQETQYF. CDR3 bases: TGTGCCAGTAGTCGGTTGTCTGGAACAGCTCAAGAGACCCAGTACTTC. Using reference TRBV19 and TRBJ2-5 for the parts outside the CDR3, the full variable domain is DGGITQSPKYLFRKEGQNVTLSCEQNLNHDAMYWYRQDPGQGLRLIYYSQIVNDFQKGDIAEGYSVSREKKESFPLTVTSAQKNPTAFYLCASSRLSGTAQETQYFGPGTRLLVL.

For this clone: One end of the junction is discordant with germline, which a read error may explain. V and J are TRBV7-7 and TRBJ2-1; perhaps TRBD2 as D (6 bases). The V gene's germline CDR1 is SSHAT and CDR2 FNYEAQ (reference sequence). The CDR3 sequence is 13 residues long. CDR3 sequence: CASSHGTANEQFF. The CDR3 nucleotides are TGTGCTAGCAGCCACGGGACTGCCAATGAGCAGTTCTTC. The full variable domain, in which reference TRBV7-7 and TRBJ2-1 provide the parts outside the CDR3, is GAGVSQSPRYKVTKRGQDVTLRCDPISSHATLYWYQQALGQGPEFLTYFNYEAQPDKSGLPSDRFSAERPEGSISTLTIQRTEQRDSAMYRCASSHGTANEQFFGPGTRLTVL.

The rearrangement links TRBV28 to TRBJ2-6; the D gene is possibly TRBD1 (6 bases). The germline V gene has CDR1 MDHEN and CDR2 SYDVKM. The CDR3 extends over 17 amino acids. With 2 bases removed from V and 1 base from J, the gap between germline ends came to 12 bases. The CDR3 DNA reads TGTGCCAGCAGTTTAGCCTGGGACATTTCTGGGGCCAACGTCCTGACTTTC. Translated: CASSLAWDISGANVLTF.

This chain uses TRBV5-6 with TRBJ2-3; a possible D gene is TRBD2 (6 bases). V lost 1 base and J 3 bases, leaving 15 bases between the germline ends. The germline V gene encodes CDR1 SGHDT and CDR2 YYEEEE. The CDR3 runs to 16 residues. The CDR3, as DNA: TGTGCCAGCAGCTTGTACCTTAGCGGAGGAACAGATACGCAGTATTTT. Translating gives CASSLYLSGGTDTQYF.

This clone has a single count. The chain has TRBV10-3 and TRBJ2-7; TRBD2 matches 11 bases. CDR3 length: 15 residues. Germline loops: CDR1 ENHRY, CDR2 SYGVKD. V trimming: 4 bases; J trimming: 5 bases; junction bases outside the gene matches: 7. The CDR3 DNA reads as TGTGCCATCAGTGGGGTAGCGGGAGGGGGTAACGAGCAGTACTTC. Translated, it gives CAISGVAGGGNEQYF.

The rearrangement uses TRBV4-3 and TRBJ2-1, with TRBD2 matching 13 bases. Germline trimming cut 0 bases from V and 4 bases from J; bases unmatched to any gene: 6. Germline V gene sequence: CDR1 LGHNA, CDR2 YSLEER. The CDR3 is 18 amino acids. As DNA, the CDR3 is TGCGCCAGCAGCCAAGAAGTGCGGGGACTAGCGGGGTACAATGAGCAGTTCTTC. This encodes CASSQEVRGLAGYNEQFF.

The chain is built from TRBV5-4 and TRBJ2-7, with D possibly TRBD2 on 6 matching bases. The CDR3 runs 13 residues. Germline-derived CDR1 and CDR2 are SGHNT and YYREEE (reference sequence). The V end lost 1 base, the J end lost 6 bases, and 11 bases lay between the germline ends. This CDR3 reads CASSLPGRAEQYF. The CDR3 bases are TGTGCCAGCAGCTTGCCCGGGAGAGCCGAGCAGTACTTC.

The CDR3 DNA reads as TGTGCCTGGAGTTTGGGGGGAGCCAAAAACATTCAGTACTTC. Protein product: CAWSLGGAKNIQYF. The chain has TRBV30 and TRBJ2-4; TRBD2 is a possible D gene (6 bases). The CDR3 sequence is 14 residues long. Looked up from germline, CDR1 is GTSNPN and CDR2 is SVGIG (reference sequence). Trimming shortened V by 2 bases and J by 0 bases, and 8 bases separated the two germline ends.

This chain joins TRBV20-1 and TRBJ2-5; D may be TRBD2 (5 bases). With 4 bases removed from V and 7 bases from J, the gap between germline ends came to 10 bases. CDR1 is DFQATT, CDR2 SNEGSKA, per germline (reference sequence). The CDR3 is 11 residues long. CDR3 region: CSATKGATQYF. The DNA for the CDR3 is TGCAGTGCTACCAAGGGAGCGACCCAGTACTTC.

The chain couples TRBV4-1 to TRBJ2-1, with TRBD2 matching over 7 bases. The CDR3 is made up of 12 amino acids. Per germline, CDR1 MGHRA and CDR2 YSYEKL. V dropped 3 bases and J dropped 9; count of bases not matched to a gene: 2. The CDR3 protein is CASSQGGVEQFF. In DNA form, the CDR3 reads TGCGCCAGCAGCCAGGGGGGGGTTGAGCAGTTCTTC.

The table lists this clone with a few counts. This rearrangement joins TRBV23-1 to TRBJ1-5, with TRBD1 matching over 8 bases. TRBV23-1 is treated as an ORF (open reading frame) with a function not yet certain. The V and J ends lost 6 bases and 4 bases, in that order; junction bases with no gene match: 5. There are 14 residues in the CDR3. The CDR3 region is CASRGQGGNQPQHF. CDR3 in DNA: TGCGCCAGCAGAGGACAGGGCGGGAATCAGCCCCAGCATTTT.

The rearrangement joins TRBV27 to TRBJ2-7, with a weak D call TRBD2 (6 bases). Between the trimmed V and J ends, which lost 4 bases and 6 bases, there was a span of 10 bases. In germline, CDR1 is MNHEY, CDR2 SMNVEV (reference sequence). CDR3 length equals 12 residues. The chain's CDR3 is CASSYQGGEQYF. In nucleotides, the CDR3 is TGTGCCAGCAGTTACCAGGGAGGCGAGCAGTACTTC.

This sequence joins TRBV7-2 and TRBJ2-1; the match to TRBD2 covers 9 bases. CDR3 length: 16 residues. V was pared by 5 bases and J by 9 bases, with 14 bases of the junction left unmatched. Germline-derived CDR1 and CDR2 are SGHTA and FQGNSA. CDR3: CASSLTGTSSIREQFF. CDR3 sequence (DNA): TGTGCCAGCAGCCTAACCGGGACTAGCTCGATCCGTGAGCAGTTCTTC.

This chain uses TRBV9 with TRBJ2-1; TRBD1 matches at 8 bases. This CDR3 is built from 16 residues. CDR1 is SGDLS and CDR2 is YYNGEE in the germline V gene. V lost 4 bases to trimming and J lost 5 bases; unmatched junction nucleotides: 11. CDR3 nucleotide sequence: TGTGCCAGCAGCCCCCGCTGGACAGGGAATAACAATGAGCAGTTCTTC. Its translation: CASSPRWTGNNNEQFF.

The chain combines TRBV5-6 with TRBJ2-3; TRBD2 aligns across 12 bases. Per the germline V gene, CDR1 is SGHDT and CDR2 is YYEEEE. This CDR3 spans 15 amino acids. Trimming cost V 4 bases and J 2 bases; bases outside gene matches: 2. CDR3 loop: CASSRTSGITDTQYF. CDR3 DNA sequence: TGTGCCAGCAGCCGGACTAGCGGGATCACAGATACGCAGTATTTT.

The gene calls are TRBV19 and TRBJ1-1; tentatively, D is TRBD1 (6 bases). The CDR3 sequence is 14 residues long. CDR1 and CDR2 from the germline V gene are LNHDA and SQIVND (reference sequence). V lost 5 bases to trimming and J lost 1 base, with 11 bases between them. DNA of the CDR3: TGTGCCAGTAGTCCAACGGACAGGAACACTGAAGCTTTCTTT. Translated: CASSPTDRNTEAFF. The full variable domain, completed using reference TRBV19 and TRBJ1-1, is DGGITQSPKYLFRKEGQNVTLSCEQNLNHDAMYWYRQDPGQGLRLIYYSQIVNDFQKGDIAEGYSVSREKKESFPLTVTSAQKNPTAFYLCASSPTDRNTEAFFGQGTRLTVV.

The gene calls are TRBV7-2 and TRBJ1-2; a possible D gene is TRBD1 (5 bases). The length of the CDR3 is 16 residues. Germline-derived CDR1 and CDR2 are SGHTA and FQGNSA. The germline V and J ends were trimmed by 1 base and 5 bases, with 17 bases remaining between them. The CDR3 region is CASSLDSGRAWYGYTF. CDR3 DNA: TGTGCCAGCAGCTTAGATTCGGGCAGGGCTTGGTATGGCTACACCTTC.

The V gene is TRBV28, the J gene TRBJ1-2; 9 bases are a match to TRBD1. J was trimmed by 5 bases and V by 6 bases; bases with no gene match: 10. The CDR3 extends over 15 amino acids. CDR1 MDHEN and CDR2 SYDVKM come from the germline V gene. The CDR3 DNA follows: TGTGCCAGCAGCCAACCGGGACAGGGCCCTTATGGCTACACCTTC. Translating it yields CASSQPGQGPYGYTF.

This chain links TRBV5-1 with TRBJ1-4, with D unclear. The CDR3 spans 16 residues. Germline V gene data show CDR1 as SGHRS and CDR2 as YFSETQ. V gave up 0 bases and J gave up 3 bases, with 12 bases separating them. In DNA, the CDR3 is TGCGCCAGCAGCTTGGCCGTTAGGGAGGCTAATGAAAAACTGTTTTTT. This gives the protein CASSLAVREANEKLFF.

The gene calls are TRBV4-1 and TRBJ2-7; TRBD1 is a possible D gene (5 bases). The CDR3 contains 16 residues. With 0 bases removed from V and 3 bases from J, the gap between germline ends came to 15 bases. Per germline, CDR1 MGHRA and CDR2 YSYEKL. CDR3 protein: CASSQEEQAANYEQYF. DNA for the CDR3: TGCGCCAGCAGCCAAGAGGAACAGGCGGCGAACTACGAGCAGTACTTC.

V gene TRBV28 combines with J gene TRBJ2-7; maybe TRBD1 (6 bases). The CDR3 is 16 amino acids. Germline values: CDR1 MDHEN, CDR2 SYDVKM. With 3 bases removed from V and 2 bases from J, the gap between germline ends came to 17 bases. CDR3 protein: CASSLVGTRFPYEQYF. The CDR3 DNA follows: TGTGCCAGCAGTTTGGTCGGGACAAGGTTCCCCTACGAGCAGTACTTC. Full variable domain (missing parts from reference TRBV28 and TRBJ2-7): DVKVTQSSRYLVKRTGEKVFLECVQDMDHENMFWYRQDPGLGLRLIYFSYDVKMKEKGDIPEGYSVSREKKERFSLILESASTNQTSMYLCASSLVGTRFPYEQYFGPGTRLTVT.

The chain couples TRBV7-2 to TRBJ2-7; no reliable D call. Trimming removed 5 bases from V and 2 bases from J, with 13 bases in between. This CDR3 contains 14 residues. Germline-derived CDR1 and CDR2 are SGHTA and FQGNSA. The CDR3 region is CASSATLPPYEQYF. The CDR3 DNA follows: TGTGCCAGCAGCGCCACTTTGCCCCCCTACGAGCAGTACTTC.

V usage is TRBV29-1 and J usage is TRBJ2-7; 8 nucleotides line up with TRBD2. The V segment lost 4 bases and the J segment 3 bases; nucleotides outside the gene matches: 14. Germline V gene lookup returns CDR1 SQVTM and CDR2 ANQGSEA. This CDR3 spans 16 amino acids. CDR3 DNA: TGCAGCGTTGGGGGTTGGGGACTAGAGAGGTTCTACGAGCAGTACTTC. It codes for CSVGGWGLERFYEQYF.

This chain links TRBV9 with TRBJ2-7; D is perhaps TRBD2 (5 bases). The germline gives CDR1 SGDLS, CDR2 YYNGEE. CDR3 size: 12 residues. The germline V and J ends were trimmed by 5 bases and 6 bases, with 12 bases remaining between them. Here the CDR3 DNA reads TGTGCCAGCAGGGGAGCTAGAGGCGAGCAGTACTTC. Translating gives CASRGARGEQYF. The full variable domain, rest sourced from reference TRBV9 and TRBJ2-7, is DSGVTQTPKHLITATGQRVTLRCSPRSGDLSVYWYQQSLDQGLQFLIQYYNGEERAKGNILERFSAQQFPDLHSELNLSSLELGDSALYFCASRGARGEQYFGPGTRLTVT.

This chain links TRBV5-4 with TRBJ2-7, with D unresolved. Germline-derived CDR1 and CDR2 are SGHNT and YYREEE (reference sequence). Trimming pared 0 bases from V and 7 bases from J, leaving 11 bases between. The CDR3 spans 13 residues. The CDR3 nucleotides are TGTGCCAGCAGCTTGGACTACTTTCGGGAGCAGTACTTC. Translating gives CASSLDYFREQYF.

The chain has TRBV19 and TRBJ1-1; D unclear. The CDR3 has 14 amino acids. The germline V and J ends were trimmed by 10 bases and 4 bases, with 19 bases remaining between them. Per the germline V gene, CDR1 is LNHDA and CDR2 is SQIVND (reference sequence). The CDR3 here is CATQPPGEVTEAFF. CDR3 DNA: TGTGCCACCCAACCACCGGGAGAGGTCACTGAAGCTTTCTTT. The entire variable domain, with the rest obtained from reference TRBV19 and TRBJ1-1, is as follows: DGGITQSPKYLFRKEGQNVTLSCEQNLNHDAMYWYRQDPGQGLRLIYYSQIVNDFQKGDIAEGYSVSREKKESFPLTVTSAQKNPTAFYLCATQPPGEVTEAFFGQGTRLTVV.